This TCR beta chain was observed in a study of post-analysis software for immune sequencing data. Study-level findings and limits: Versus controls, multiple sclerosis patients showed significantly lower diversity (normalized Chao1). Samples from one preparation batch, clustered by F measure, grouped strongly together. Controls showed lower frequencies than patients for roughly 5 TRBV segments, and TRBV5-6, TRBV5-1 and TRBV20-1 were among these.

Sequencing libraries made from TCR beta cDNA carried unique molecular identifiers. With roughly 0.9 to 11 million T cells as the source, 540,000 or so cDNA molecules resulted. TCRdb redid the calling of the PCR reads with MiXCR, one entry per CDR3 protein. The sample includes about 820,000 distinct CDR3 sequences, 53% of them seen just once. J gave up 3 bases and V 7 bases, and 12 bases lay outside the gene matches. Germline V CDR1 and CDR2: MNHNS, SASEGT. This CDR3 has 18 residues. On this clonotype itself: Its antigen is unidentified.

The receptor's source is a girl under 18 with multiple sclerosis. The sequenced sample was blood. The chain joins TRBV6-1 to TRBJ2-3, with 14 bases aligning to TRBD2. The CDR3 loop is CASKQPRTSGRWTDTQYF. CDR3 DNA: TGTGCCAGCAAACAACCCCGGACTAGCGGGAGGTGGACAGATACGCAGTATTTT.